The 20 T cell receptor beta chains presented below share a single source sample, sequenced in a study of early T cells in non-severe SARS-CoV-2 infection. TCRdb recomputed calls from the 5' RACE reads with MiXCR, one row per CDR3 protein. Among 50,000 to 65,000 distinct CDR3 sequences listed, roughly 18% were seen once. This sample comprised whole blood, obtained at baseline. The receptors here all came from an adult who was a healthcare worker with PCR-confirmed SARS-CoV-2 infection or an uninfected control (not recorded which).

This clonotype has just a few counts. J is TRBJ1-1 and V is TRBV11-2; D uncertain. The V and J ends lost 2 bases and 1 base respectively, with 8 bases between them. This CDR3 contains 14 residues. CDR1 and CDR2 from the germline V gene are SGHAT and FQNNGV. The CDR3 spells CASSLLKGNTEAFF. DNA for the CDR3: TGTGCCAGCAGCTTATTAAAAGGGAACACTGAAGCTTTCTTT.

The chain has TRBV10-3 and TRBJ2-7, with 12 bases matching TRBD1. Germline V gives CDR1 ENHRY, CDR2 SYGVKD. The CDR3 sequence is 14 residues long. The trim removed 7 bases at V and 6 bases at J, leaving 7 bases unmatched. CDR3 loop: CAITPGQGAPEQYF. The CDR3 coding sequence is TGTGCCATCACTCCGGGACAGGGGGCTCCCGAGCAGTACTTC.

The V call is TRBV5-1, the J call TRBJ2-7; no definite D call. This CDR3 spans 12 amino acids. Per germline, CDR1 SGHRS and CDR2 YFSETQ. V was clipped by 3 bases and J by 3 bases, with 7 bases between them. The CDR3 region has the DNA TGCGCCAGCAGCTCGATCGACTACGAGCAGTACTTC. Translation: CASSSIDYEQYF. Supplemented by reference TRBV5-1 and TRBJ2-7, the full variable domain reads KAGVTQTPRYLIKTRGQQVTLSCSPISGHRSVSWYQQTPGQGLQFLFEYFSETQRNKGNFPGRFSGRQFSNSRSEMNVSTLELGDSALYLCASSSIDYEQYFGPGTRLTVT.

This clonotype was found many times. The rearrangement links TRBV11-2 to TRBJ2-7, with 10 bases matching TRBD1. Germline CDR1 SGHAT, CDR2 FQNNGV. Unmatched junction bases numbered 7, after V lost 3 bases and J lost 2 bases. CDR3 length equals 16 residues. This CDR3 is CASSFGVGQGTYEQYF. The CDR3 coding sequence is TGTGCCAGCAGCTTTGGTGTGGGACAGGGGACCTACGAGCAGTACTTC. Filled out from reference TRBV11-2 and TRBJ2-7, the complete variable domain reads EAGVAQSPRYKIIEKRQSVAFWCNPISGHATLYWYQQILGQGPKLLIQFQNNGVVDDSQLPKDRFSAERLKGVDSTLKIQPAKLEDSAVYLCASSFGVGQGTYEQYFGPGTRLTVT.

In this sample, this clonotype turned up a few times. This chain links TRBV18 with TRBJ1-2; tentatively, D is TRBD1 (5 bases). The CDR3 spans 13 residues. Trimming removed 3 bases at V and 3 bases at J, with 8 bases between. Germline V gene lookup returns CDR1 KGHSH and CDR2 LQKENI. CDR3: CASSPGRDYGYTF. CDR3 in DNA: TGTGCCAGCTCACCGGGCAGGGACTATGGCTACACCTTC. Filled out from reference TRBV18 and TRBJ1-2, the complete variable domain reads NAGVMQNPRHLVRRRGQEARLRCSPMKGHSHVYWYRQLPEEGLKFMVYLQKENIIDESGMPKERFSAEFPKEGPSILRIQQVVRGDSAAYFCASSPGRDYGYTFGSGTRLTVV.

This clonotype was counted many times. The gene calls are TRBV7-9 and TRBJ2-5; TRBD2 matches 7 bases. In germline, CDR1 is SEHNR, CDR2 FQNEAQ (reference sequence). Germline trimming cut 5 bases from V and 5 bases from J; bases unmatched to any gene: 5. The CDR3 totals 13 residues. In nucleotides, the CDR3 is TGTGCCAGCAGCGGGGGGGGTCCGGAGACCCAGTACTTC. Amino acids: CASSGGGPETQYF.

The chain uses TRBV25-1 and TRBJ1-2; D remains unclear. With 7 bases removed from V and 4 bases from J, the gap between germline ends came to 10 bases. Germline CDR1 reads MGHDK; CDR2 reads SYGVNS. This CDR3 comprises 12 residues. CDR3 sequence (DNA): TGTGCCAGCACACAAGGGTCCTATGGCTACACCTTC. This codes for CASTQGSYGYTF.

The rearrangement uses TRBV18 and TRBJ2-7, with D possibly matching TRBD2 (7 bases). The V end lost 4 bases, the J end lost 6 bases, and 13 bases lay between the germline ends. The CDR3 spans 13 residues. The V gene's germline CDR1 is KGHSH and CDR2 LQKENI. The CDR3 here is CASSREGVSEQYF. The CDR3 nucleotides are TGTGCCAGCTCACGGGAGGGGGTAAGCGAGCAGTACTTC.

V usage is TRBV7-2 and J usage is TRBJ2-3; maybe TRBD2 (6 bases). V lost 5 bases and J 0 bases, leaving 12 bases between the germline ends. Germline CDR1 reads SGHTA; CDR2 reads FQGNSA. The CDR3 length is 15 residues. Written as DNA, the CDR3 is TGTGCCAGCAGCCCGCGCGGGGCTAGCACAGATACGCAGTATTTT. Its translation: CASSPRGASTDTQYF.

The chain is built from TRBV29-1 and TRBJ1-2, with 9 bases that match TRBD1. CDR1 is SQVTM and CDR2 is ANQGSEA in the germline V gene. CDR3 length equals 13 residues. The J segment lost 7 bases and the V segment lost 4 bases, leaving 7 bases of the junction unmatched. CDR3 loop: CSVVGDRAGGYTF. CDR3 coding DNA: TGCAGCGTTGTAGGGGACAGGGCGGGTGGCTACACCTTC.

This clonotype has only one observation. The chain joins TRBV5-5 to TRBJ2-2; 8 nucleotides align to TRBD1. Germline CDR1 reads SGHKS; CDR2 reads YYEKEE (reference sequence). Trimming cost V 5 bases and J 0 bases; bases outside gene matches: 9. This CDR3 has 17 amino acids. Written as DNA, the CDR3 is TGTGCCAGCAGGGACGTCAAACAGGGGGCGAACACCGGGGAGCTGTTTTTT. Encoded protein: CASRDVKQGANTGELFF.

The chain is built from TRBV6-1 and TRBJ1-6, with TRBD1 matching over 7 bases. The CDR3 extends over 14 amino acids. Germline V gives CDR1 MNHNS, CDR2 SASEGT. The V segment lost 4 bases and the J segment 10 bases; nucleotides outside the gene matches: 7. CDR3 sequence: CASSAGTVESPLHF. The CDR3 bases are TGTGCCAGCAGTGCCGGGACAGTGGAGTCACCCCTCCACTTT.

The chain carries TRBV6-5 and TRBJ1-1; 7 bases match TRBD1. The germline gives CDR1 MNHEY, CDR2 SVGAGI. The ends lost 2 bases at V and 10 bases at J; junction bases unmatched: 4. This CDR3 contains 12 residues. Written as DNA, the CDR3 is TGTGCCAGCAGTTACCGTCAGGGGGTAGCTTTCTTT. Translation gives CASSYRQGVAFF.

The table lists this clonotype with a few counts. The V and J genes are TRBV28 and TRBJ1-1; D remains unclear. Germline V gene sequence: CDR1 MDHEN, CDR2 SYDVKM. The CDR3 sequence is 16 residues long. Trimming removed 3 bases from V and 1 base from J, with 15 bases in between. The CDR3 loop reads CASSFPMSGANTEAFF. The CDR3 bases are TGTGCCAGCAGTTTCCCCATGTCCGGAGCGAACACTGAAGCTTTCTTT.

The chain employs TRBV7-9 and TRBJ2-5; D may match TRBD1 or TRBD2 (5 bases each). CDR3 length: 14 residues. From germline, CDR1 is SEHNR and CDR2 FQNEAQ (reference sequence). Trimming shortened V by 5 bases and J by 5 bases, and 15 bases separated the two germline ends. The CDR3 DNA reads TGTGCCAGCAGCCCCCCGTGGGGACCTGAGACCCAGTACTTC. It specifies CASSPPWGPETQYF.

This clonotype was detected ten times or more. V is TRBV7-2 and J is TRBJ2-2; possibly TRBD1 for D (5 bases). The CDR3 loop spans 13 amino acids. Germline V gene lookup returns CDR1 SGHTA and CDR2 FQGNSA. V lost 5 bases and J 4 bases, leaving 8 bases between the germline ends. The CDR3 spells CASSQTVTGELFF. The CDR3 bases are TGTGCCAGCAGCCAGACAGTCACCGGGGAGCTGTTTTTT.

J is TRBJ2-6 and V is TRBV6-1; D is ambiguous. Trimming took 0 bases from V and 0 from J, leaving 6 bases between them. Germline V gives CDR1 MNHNS, CDR2 SASEGT. CDR3 length: 16 amino acids. In DNA, the CDR3 is TGTGCCAGCAGTGAAGCGTGGAGCTCTGGGGCCAACGTCCTGACTTTC. The encoded protein is CASSEAWSSGANVLTF.

This chain connects TRBV7-2 to TRBJ2-3; a possible D gene is TRBD2 (6 bases). Per germline, CDR1 SGHTA and CDR2 FQGNSA. The CDR3 covers 15 residues. V shed 1 base and J shed 0 bases, with 8 bases lying between them. The CDR3 sequence is CASSLGGTSTDTQYF. CDR3 sequence (DNA): TGTGCCAGCAGCTTAGGGGGGACTAGCACAGATACGCAGTATTTT.

This chain connects TRBV23-1 to TRBJ2-1; 7 positions match TRBD2. TRBV23-1 is treated as an ORF (open reading frame) with a function not yet certain. V was clipped by 4 bases and J by 3 bases; unmatched bases: 12. The CDR3 runs to 17 residues. For the CDR3, the DNA is TGCGCCAGCAGTCGGTCGCCCCCACTAGCGATCTACAATGAGCAGTTCTTC. Encoded protein: CASSRSPPLAIYNEQFF.

This clonotype has just a few counts. The chain uses TRBV20-1 and TRBJ1-6, with 7 bases that match TRBD1. CDR1 DFQATT and CDR2 SNEGSKA come from the germline V gene (reference sequence). V shed 4 bases, J shed 7 bases, and the junction held 13 bases outside the gene matches. The CDR3 is 16 amino acids. In nucleotides, the CDR3 is TGCAGTGCTAAAAGGGGGCAGGGTAGATGGAATTCACCCCTCCACTTT. Translating gives CSAKRGQGRWNSPLHF.